This T cell receptor (beta chain) was observed in a study of early T cells in non-severe SARS-CoV-2 infection. Study-level background: Sequencing input comprised bulk RNA from unsorted whole blood; chain pairing was not available. Points from the study as a whole: Anti-spike CD8 specificities were favored by VDJdb matching, whose results missed private and CD4 specificities.

Unique molecular identifiers were affixed to single, distinct cDNA molecules. TCRdb recomputed calls from the 5' RACE reads with MiXCR, one row per CDR3 protein. The data show under 90,000 distinct CDR3 sequences, about 14% seen once. On this clonotype: Antigen specificity is unknown.

CDR1 SGDLS and CDR2 YYNGEE come from the germline V gene. V was clipped by 1 base and J by 3 bases, with 1 base between them. CDR3 length: 11 residues. The V call is TRBV9, the J call TRBJ1-1; D remains unclear. The TCR sequence derives from an adult who was a healthcare worker with PCR-confirmed SARS-CoV-2 infection or an uninfected control (not recorded which). The sequencing input was whole blood. Written as DNA, the CDR3 is TGTGCCAGCAGCGTACACACTGAAGCTTTCTTT. It codes for CASSVHTEAFF.